This T cell receptor (beta chain) was captured by sequencing in a study of T-cell reconstitution after alpha-beta-depleted transplantation in children. As it was prepared, the TCRbeta library received unique molecular identifiers. TCRdb reanalysed the PCR reads using MiXCR and keeps one entry per CDR3 protein. Among about 610,000 distinct CDR3 sequences listed, 10% were seen once. Sequences were derived from PBMCs from the stem cell graft donor, sampled from the stem cell graft. The source is a human donor who donated a stem cell graft to a child with acute myeloid leukemia.

CDR3 loop: CASRGSSYNSPLHF. The CDR3 DNA sequence: TGTGCCAGCCGCGGGAGCTCCTATAATTCACCCCTCCACTTT. The V and J genes are TRBV6-2 or TRBV6-3 and TRBJ1-6; D call uncertain. The V gene lost 8 bases and the J gene lost 0 bases, with 8 bases spanning the gap. The CDR3 spans 14 residues. Germline V CDR1 and CDR2: MNHEY, SVGEGT.